This passage covers 28 T cell receptor beta chains from one sample sequenced in a study of yellow fever vaccine responses in identical twins. TCRdb fed the RT-PCR reads into MiXCR, producing one record per CDR3 protein. The sample shows roughly 18,000 distinct CDR3 sequences, just over 60% of them seen only once. The sequenced sample was T cells from blood (PBMCs), unsorted or a sorted subset (not recorded which), obtained before or after yellow fever vaccination (not recorded which). These receptors came from a woman aged 18-29 years who received the yellow fever vaccine.

A remark on this clonotype: The junction shows a germline mismatch at one end, possibly a read error. The rearrangement uses TRBV10-3 and TRBJ2-1; 8 nucleotides match TRBD2. The CDR3 length is 15 residues. Germline assignment: CDR1 ENHRY and CDR2 SYGVKD. The CDR3 nucleotides are TGTGCCAGCAGTAGTCGACTAGCGAGCCACAATGAGCAGTTCTTC. Translated: CASSSRLASHNEQFF.

V and J are TRBV11-3 and TRBJ2-3; D ambiguous. CDR1 is SGHNT, CDR2 YENEEA, per germline. V lost 1 base, J lost 2 bases, and 7 bases lay in between. The CDR3 length is 14 residues. The CDR3 reads CASSLGASTDTQYF. The CDR3 nucleotides are TGTGCCAGCAGCTTAGGCGCTTCCACAGATACGCAGTATTTT. Variable domain in full (rest from reference TRBV11-3 and TRBJ2-3): EAGVVQSPRYKIIEKKQPVAFWCNPISGHNTLYWYLQNLGQGPELLIRYENEEAVDDSQLPKDRFSAERLKGVDSTLKIQPAELGDSAVYLCASSLGASTDTQYFGPGTRLTVL.

Of note for this clonotype: Compared with germline, one end of the junction differs, possibly owing to a read error. The chain uses TRBV18 and TRBJ2-1; D uncertain. The CDR3 consists of 14 residues. In germline, CDR1 is KGHSH, CDR2 LQKENI. CDR3 residues: CASSPPGSYNEQFF. The CDR3 DNA follows: TGTGCCAGCTCGCCACCAGGTTCGTACAATGAGCAGTTCTTC.

This clonotype turned up a few times. The chain carries TRBV20-1 and TRBJ1-5, with D maybe TRBD1 (6 bases). V lost 3 bases and J 4 bases, leaving 10 bases between the germline ends. This CDR3 is built from 13 residues. Germline V CDR1 and CDR2: DFQATT, SNEGSKA (reference sequence). The CDR3 loop reads CSASRDTNQPQHF. The CDR3, as DNA: TGCAGTGCTAGCAGGGACACTAATCAGCCCCAGCATTTT.

This rearrangement joins TRBV18 to TRBJ2-7; TRBD1 matches at 8 bases. J lost 0 bases, V lost 3 bases, and 1 base had no gene match. The CDR3 is made up of 14 amino acids. Germline CDR1 KGHSH, CDR2 LQKENI. For the CDR3, the DNA is TGTGCCAGCTCACCTGGGACAGGCTCCTACGAGCAGTACGTC. Encoded protein: CASSPGTGSYEQYV.

V and J are TRBV11-3 and TRBJ1-1, with TRBD1 matching over 9 bases. CDR1 SGHNT and CDR2 YENEEA come from the germline V gene. CDR3 length equals 14 residues. J lost 10 bases, V lost 5 bases, and 11 bases had no gene match. For the CDR3, the DNA is TGTGCCAGCAGCCCGGGACAGGGAAGGTGGGGAGCTTTCTTT. Translation: CASSPGQGRWGAFF.

The J gene is TRBJ1-3, the V gene TRBV11-3; D remains unclear. CDR3 length equals 18 residues. Trimming left V 1 base short and J 0 bases short, with 16 bases between. Germline-derived CDR1 and CDR2 are SGHNT and YENEEA. The CDR3 DNA is TGTGCCAGCAGCTTAGGGGTGGCCAGGAGCTACTCTGGAAACACCATATATTTT. Its protein is CASSLGVARSYSGNTIYF. Based on the CDR3 plus reference TRBV11-3 and TRBJ1-3, the full variable domain is EAGVVQSPRYKIIEKKQPVAFWCNPISGHNTLYWYLQNLGQGPELLIRYENEEAVDDSQLPKDRFSAERLKGVDSTLKIQPAELGDSAVYLCASSLGVARSYSGNTIYFGEGSWLTVV.

The chain recombines TRBV11-3 with TRBJ1-3; 8 bases are a match to TRBD1. Germline loops: CDR1 SGHNT, CDR2 YENEEA. The CDR3 totals 13 residues. Trimming removed 3 bases from V and 7 bases from J; junction bases left unmatched: 2. Written as DNA, the CDR3 is TGTGCCAGCAGCTTCGGACAGGGCAACACCATATATTTT. Its protein product is CASSFGQGNTIYF. Looking up the rest from reference TRBV11-3 and TRBJ1-3 gives the full variable domain: EAGVVQSPRYKIIEKKQPVAFWCNPISGHNTLYWYLQNLGQGPELLIRYENEEAVDDSQLPKDRFSAERLKGVDSTLKIQPAELGDSAVYLCASSFGQGNTIYFGEGSWLTVV.

This chain joins TRBV5-5 and TRBJ1-6; D unresolved. Trimming removed 0 bases at V and 9 bases at J, with 10 bases between. Per the germline V gene, CDR1 is SGHKS and CDR2 is YYEKEE (reference sequence). The length of the CDR3 is 14 residues. Written as DNA, the CDR3 is TGTGCCAGCAGCTTGGGCGACAACCGTTCACCCCTCCACTTT. It encodes CASSLGDNRSPLHF.

This chain joins TRBV19 and TRBJ2-1; 7 bases align to TRBD2. This CDR3 region has 14 residues. The V gene's germline CDR1 is LNHDA and CDR2 SQIVND (reference sequence). Trimming took 7 bases from V and 10 from J; bases not matched to a gene: 13. The CDR3 DNA follows: TGTGCCAGTACCTCGCTTGGCGGGAGCCGGGAGCAGTTCTTC. It encodes CASTSLGGSREQFF.

This sequence joins TRBV2 and TRBJ1-1; D possibly corresponds to TRBD1 (5 bases). Per the germline V gene, CDR1 is SNHLY and CDR2 is FYNNEI. V was shortened by 2 bases and J by 5 bases, with 12 bases between the two germline ends. This CDR3 contains 14 residues. The CDR3 spells CASSERWDGTEAFF. In DNA form, the CDR3 reads TGTGCCAGCAGTGAACGTTGGGACGGGACTGAAGCTTTCTTT.

The chain links TRBV13 to TRBJ2-7; 8 bases map to TRBD1. The CDR3 runs 15 residues. Germline V lookup: CDR1 PRHDT, CDR2 FYEKMQ (reference sequence). The ends lost 7 bases at V and 3 bases at J; junction bases unmatched: 11. The CDR3 reads CASIQGVWANYEQYF. CDR3 nucleotides: TGTGCCAGCATACAGGGGGTTTGGGCAAACTACGAGCAGTACTTC.

This clonotype was detected a few times. The chain recombines TRBV2 with TRBJ2-3; D is unclear. The germline CDR1 and CDR2 sequences are SNHLY and FYNNEI. The CDR3 is 12 amino acids. Deletions cut 7 bases from V and 6 bases from J, with 11 bases between. The CDR3 here is CASTALMDTQYF. The CDR3 DNA follows: TGTGCCAGCACGGCCCTAATGGATACGCAGTATTTT.

The chain recombines TRBV19 with TRBJ2-7; no clear D gene. Trimming shortened V by 3 bases and J by 2 bases, and 11 bases separated the two germline ends. The CDR3 length is 14 residues. Germline V gives CDR1 LNHDA, CDR2 SQIVND (reference sequence). DNA for the CDR3: TGTGCCAGTAGTATTATGGACCGAGCCTACGAGCAGTACTTC. Its protein is CASSIMDRAYEQYF.

The rearrangement uses TRBV12-3 or TRBV12-4 and TRBJ2-5; D remains ambiguous. The CDR3 runs to 12 residues. With 6 bases removed from V and 5 bases from J, the gap between germline ends came to 10 bases. In nucleotides, the CDR3 is TGTGCCAGCAGCACCTTCGGGGAGACCCAGTACTTC. Translation gives CASSTFGETQYF.

The V gene is TRBV11-3, the J gene TRBJ1-6; 7 bases align to TRBD1. V shed 1 base, J shed 11 bases, and the junction held 5 bases outside the gene matches. From germline, CDR1 is SGHNT and CDR2 YENEEA. This CDR3 comprises 14 residues. The CDR3 spells CASSLGRDSAPLHF. The CDR3 DNA reads as TGTGCCAGCAGCTTAGGACGGGACAGTGCACCCCTCCACTTT.

V and J are TRBV12-3 or TRBV12-4 and TRBJ2-1; D unclear. This CDR3 has 14 residues. V lost 6 bases to trimming and J lost 7 bases, with 16 bases between them. DNA for the CDR3: TGTGCCAGCAGCCGGTTGAATGTTTGGAATGAGCAGTTCTTC. It yields the protein CASSRLNVWNEQFF.

The CDR3 region has the DNA TGTGCCAGCTCACCAACCGGGACAGGGTTAATTTCACCCCTCCACTTT. The encoded protein is CASSPTGTGLISPLHF. V usage is TRBV18 and J usage is TRBJ1-6, with 9 bases matching TRBD1. This CDR3 is built from 16 residues. The ends lost 2 bases at V and 9 bases at J; junction bases unmatched: 8. Germline V gene data show CDR1 as KGHSH and CDR2 as LQKENI.

The chain links TRBV19 to TRBJ1-1, with no clear D. V shed 4 bases and J shed 5 bases, with 11 bases lying between them. The CDR3 length is 13 residues. The germline V gene has CDR1 LNHDA and CDR2 SQIVND (reference sequence). The CDR3 DNA sequence: TGTGCCAGTAGTACGCCGGGCTGGACTGAAGCTTTCTTT. Its protein product is CASSTPGWTEAFF.

The chain is built from TRBV19 and TRBJ1-2; D possibly corresponds to TRBD1 (6 bases). Germline CDR1 and CDR2: LNHDA and SQIVND (reference sequence). The CDR3 has 14 amino acids. V was trimmed by 1 base and J by 4 bases, leaving 10 bases between them. CDR3 bases: TGTGCCAGTAGTATAGGGACAGCCAGCTATGGCTACACCTTC. Protein product: CASSIGTASYGYTF.

The J gene is TRBJ2-3, the V gene TRBV4-2, with D perhaps being TRBD1 or TRBD2 (6 bases each). Looked up from germline, CDR1 is LGHNA and CDR2 is YNFKEQ. This CDR3 has 15 residues. Deletions cut 0 bases from V and 2 bases from J, with 9 bases between. The CDR3 protein is CASSQDGGPTDTQYF. The DNA of the CDR3 is TGTGCCAGCAGCCAAGATGGGGGGCCCACAGATACGCAGTATTTT.

The chain is built from TRBV28 and TRBJ2-5; D might be TRBD2 (5 bases). V was shortened by 3 bases and J by 2 bases, with 13 bases between the two germline ends. Germline CDR1 reads MDHEN; CDR2 reads SYDVKM. The CDR3 loop spans 15 amino acids. The CDR3 nucleotides are TGTGCCAGCAGTTTTGAGGTAGCGCCGCAAGAGACCCAGTACTTC. It is translated as CASSFEVAPQETQYF.

V is TRBV5-1 and J is TRBJ1-1, with D unresolved. This CDR3 spans 14 amino acids. Trimming cost V 3 bases and J 1 base, with 10 bases left between them. CDR1 is SGHRS, CDR2 YFSETQ, per germline. CDR3 sequence reads: CASSWAPANTEAFF. CDR3 DNA: TGCGCCAGCAGCTGGGCGCCGGCGAACACTGAAGCTTTCTTT. The complete variable domain, with remaining parts taken from reference TRBV5-1 and TRBJ1-1, reads KAGVTQTPRYLIKTRGQQVTLSCSPISGHRSVSWYQQTPGQGLQFLFEYFSETQRNKGNFPGRFSGRQFSNSRSEMNVSTLELGDSALYLCASSWAPANTEAFFGQGTRLTVV.

This sequence joins TRBV2 and TRBJ2-3; the match to TRBD1 covers 7 bases. V gave up 1 base and J gave up 3 bases; unmatched junction bases: 13. The CDR3 spans 18 residues. Germline V gene sequence: CDR1 SNHLY, CDR2 FYNNEI. CDR3 residues: CASSEGTGFLVSTDTQYF. The CDR3 DNA reads as TGTGCCAGCAGTGAAGGGACAGGCTTTCTCGTTTCTACAGATACGCAGTATTTT.

The chain couples TRBV13 to TRBJ2-1, with 16 bases fitting TRBD2. The germline V gene has CDR1 PRHDT and CDR2 FYEKMQ (reference sequence). The V segment lost 8 bases and the J segment 7 bases; nucleotides outside the gene matches: 5. The CDR3 runs 15 residues. This CDR3 reads CASHGTSGRGNEQFF. CDR3 in DNA: TGTGCCAGCCATGGGACTAGCGGGAGGGGAAATGAGCAGTTCTTC. Using reference TRBV13 and TRBJ2-1 for the parts outside the CDR3, the full variable domain is AAGVIQSPRHLIKEKRETATLKCYPIPRHDTVYWYQQGPGQDPQFLISFYEKMQSDKGSIPDRFSAQQFSDYHSELNMSSLELGDSALYFCASHGTSGRGNEQFFGPGTRLTVL.

Points on this clonotype: The CDR3 ends on some other residue instead of the conserved phenylalanine or tryptophan, so this is likely a read error. The chain couples TRBV11-2 to TRBJ1-1; perhaps TRBD1 as D (6 bases). The germline V and J ends were trimmed by 5 bases and 4 bases, with 11 bases remaining between them. The CDR3 consists of 13 residues. Germline V gene lookup returns CDR1 SGHAT and CDR2 FQNNGV. CDR3 nucleotide sequence: TGTGCCAGCAGCCTGAGACAGGTCACTGAAGCTTTCTTG. Protein: CASSLRQVTEAFL.

The V call is TRBV11-1, the J call TRBJ1-1; D may be TRBD1 (5 bases). There are 15 residues in the CDR3. The germline V gene encodes CDR1 SGHAT and CDR2 FQDESV (reference sequence). The V end lost 3 bases, the J end lost 3 bases, and 14 bases lay between the germline ends. In nucleotides, the CDR3 is TGTGCCAGCAGCTTGCCGTTAGGGGCACACACTGAAGCTTTCTTT. This sequence encodes CASSLPLGAHTEAFF.

The chain uses TRBV20-1 and TRBJ1-2; D is perhaps TRBD1 (5 bases). Trimming removed 3 bases from V and 8 bases from J, with 25 bases in between. CDR1 DFQATT and CDR2 SNEGSKA come from the germline V gene (reference sequence). The CDR3 contains 16 residues. CDR3 bases: TGCAGTGCTAGGGACAACGAACGGTGGAGGGGTAACGGCTACACCTTC. It translates to CSARDNERWRGNGYTF.